Sequencing of this T cell receptor (beta chain) was carried out in a study of T cells in Graves' hyperthyroidism and ophthalmopathy. RNA transcripts provided the source from which TCR beta CDR3 regions were amplified. Using the HTBI primer set, a first-round RT-PCR was run on the TCR CDR3. TCRdb ran MiXCR on the multiplex PCR reads and lists one entry per CDR3 protein. The data show hundreds of thousands of distinct CDR3 sequences, approximately 36% seen once. No ophthalmopathy progression within 18 months constituted stable Graves' hyperthyroidism. Germline V gene data show CDR1 as LNHDA and CDR2 as SQIVND (reference sequence). This CDR3 spans 14 amino acids. The V end was cut by 3 bases, the J end by 6 bases, with 14 bases between. This clonotype was seen more than once but under ten times.

The genes are TRBV19 and TRBJ1-2; TRBD1 is a possible D gene (5 bases). The origin of this receptor is a middle-aged woman with Graves' hyperthyroidism. The sequenced sample consisted of blood. The CDR3 reads CASSIGAVGDGYTF. The CDR3 bases are TGTGCCAGTAGTATCGGGGCAGTCGGGGATGGCTACACCTTC.